This TCR beta chain was observed in a study of beta chain features in type 1 diabetes. Across the study: Sorted cell examination encompassed over 90,000,000 cells across all samples.

V lost 0 bases and J lost 5; bases outside the gene matches: 6. The CDR3 runs 16 residues. Germline V gene sequence: CDR1 LGHNA, CDR2 YNFKEQ. Study-level findings and limits: PCR might favor shorter templates, but any such skew would affect patients and controls equally. The naive, central memory and Treg TCRB repertoires of patients appeared to be more similar to one another than those of healthy donors.

Notes on this clone: Antigen unknown.

Every isolated RNA sample was fully reverse transcribed, so sequencing captured expressed TCRB transcripts. The data were produced by immunoSEQ multiplex PCR, yet TCRdb's version contains in-frame clones alone and is incomplete. The sample records fewer than 400,000 clones, approximately 8.2% being singletons. This TCR was recovered from a woman between 18 and 29 years old in good health. Sequencing was performed on central memory CD4+ T cells from blood. The J gene is TRBJ2-1, the V gene TRBV4-2; 8 nucleotides align to TRBD2. Written as DNA, the CDR3 is TGTGCCAGCAGCCAAGACTTGACTAGCGCTAACAATGAGCAGTTCTTC. Its translation: CASSQDLTSANNEQFF.